The 20 T cell receptor beta chains reported below all come from one sample, sequenced in a study of blood T cell repertoires in COVID-19. The data were produced by immunoSEQ multiplex PCR, yet TCRdb's version contains in-frame clones alone and is incomplete. The sample includes 140,000 or so clones, roughly three quarters seen only once; the top ten take less than 5.5%. Source material: peripheral blood. Receptors were obtained from a man aged 55-75 years with acute or convalescent COVID-19.

V is TRBV7-2 and J is TRBJ1-5; D perhaps matches TRBD1 (5 bases). The CDR3 covers 12 residues. Looked up from germline, CDR1 is SGHTA and CDR2 is FQGNSA. Trimming stripped 4 bases from V and 10 bases from J, with 11 bases between. DNA for the CDR3: TGTGCCAGCAGCTCCCCGGGACTCCCCCAGCATTTT. It translates to CASSSPGLPQHF.

CDR3 amino acids: CSARDGTTRYF. DNA for the CDR3: TGCAGTGCTAGAGATGGGACTACACGGTACTTC. The chain couples TRBV20-1 to TRBJ2-7; 7 bases align to TRBD2. There are 11 residues in the CDR3. The trim removed 0 bases at V and 12 bases at J, leaving 5 bases unmatched. Germline assignment: CDR1 DFQATT and CDR2 SNEGSKA (reference sequence).

The V and J genes are TRBV28 and TRBJ1-1, with TRBD1 matching over 8 bases. J lost 7 bases, V lost 1 base, and 5 bases had no gene match. The CDR3 extends over 14 amino acids. The germline CDR1 and CDR2 sequences are MDHEN and SYDVKM. CDR3 in amino acids: CASSLSQGVGEAFF. The CDR3 DNA reads TGTGCCAGCAGTTTATCACAGGGGGTTGGTGAAGCTTTCTTT.

The chain employs TRBV27 and TRBJ1-1; D is undetermined. Germline V CDR1 and CDR2: MNHEY, SMNVEV (reference sequence). V dropped 2 bases and J dropped 2 bases, with 12 bases sitting between them. The CDR3 is made up of 15 amino acids. CDR3 DNA sequence: TGTGCCAGCAGTTTAGTTGGAGGGCCTAACACTGAAGCTTTCTTT. Protein: CASSLVGGPNTEAFF.

CDR3 nucleotide sequence: TGTGCCAGCAGCTTGTTCGCAGGGATATTGGATGGCTACACCTTC. It is translated as CASSLFAGILDGYTF. The chain is built from TRBV5-6 and TRBJ1-2, with D maybe TRBD1 (5 bases). The V end was cut by 1 base, the J end by 6 bases, with 16 bases between. Germline values: CDR1 SGHDT, CDR2 YYEEEE. The CDR3 length is 15 residues.

This chain uses TRBV23-1 with TRBJ2-7; no firm D call. TRBV23-1 is assigned to the ORF class and has an uncertain function. Trimming left V 4 bases short and J 5 bases short, with 12 bases between. The CDR3 extends over 13 amino acids. Written as DNA, the CDR3 is TGCGCCAGCAGTCTCTCTTCATGCGACGAGCAGTACTTC. Amino acids: CASSLSSCDEQYF.

The chain uses TRBV5-1 and TRBJ2-6; D gene uncertain. V shed 4 bases and J shed 2 bases, with 7 bases lying between them. CDR1 SGHRS and CDR2 YFSETQ come from the germline V gene. The CDR3 loop spans 14 amino acids. CDR3 sequence (DNA): TGCGCCAGCAGCCCCAGTACTGGGGCCAACGTCCTGACTTTC. This codes for CASSPSTGANVLTF.

In nucleotides, the CDR3 is TGTGCCAGCTCACTCGGGTCCGGTGAATACGAGCAGTACTTC. Translated, it gives CASSLGSGEYEQYF. This chain connects TRBV18 to TRBJ2-7; no firm D call. CDR1 is KGHSH and CDR2 is LQKENI in the germline V gene. The CDR3 has 14 residues. V lost 4 bases and J lost 4, with 14 bases in between.

This chain uses TRBV28 with TRBJ2-4; maybe TRBD2 (6 bases). The CDR3 is 15 amino acids. Germline CDR1 and CDR2: MDHEN and SYDVKM. V was pared by 8 bases and J by 3 bases, with 17 bases between. The CDR3 region has the DNA TGTGCCAGCGTCCAAACCGCAGCGGGCAAAAACATTCAGTACTTC. Encoded protein: CASVQTAAGKNIQYF.

CDR3 in DNA: TGTGCCAGCTCCGTCGACAGGGTGAACTATGGCTACACCTTC. This encodes CASSVDRVNYGYTF. The rearrangement uses TRBV18 and TRBJ1-2, with 7 nucleotides matching TRBD1. CDR1 and CDR2 (germline): KGHSH, LQKENI. With 6 bases clipped from V and 2 bases from J, the junction kept 6 bases outside the gene matches. CDR3 size: 14 residues. Supplemented by reference TRBV18 and TRBJ1-2, the full variable domain reads NAGVMQNPRHLVRRRGQEARLRCSPMKGHSHVYWYRQLPEEGLKFMVYLQKENIIDESGMPKERFSAEFPKEGPSILRIQQVVRGDSAAYFCASSVDRVNYGYTFGSGTRLTVV.

The V and J genes are TRBV5-1 and TRBJ2-7; TRBD1 agrees at 9 bases. V was pared by 1 base and J by 6 bases, with 11 bases of the junction left unmatched. Germline V CDR1 and CDR2: SGHRS, YFSETQ. This CDR3 has 16 amino acids. The CDR3 nucleotides read TGCGCCAGCAGCTTGACACAGGGGGCGAACCATGGCGAGCAGTACTTC. This sequence encodes CASSLTQGANHGEQYF. Using reference TRBV5-1 and TRBJ2-7 for the parts outside the CDR3, the full variable domain is KAGVTQTPRYLIKTRGQQVTLSCSPISGHRSVSWYQQTPGQGLQFLFEYFSETQRNKGNFPGRFSGRQFSNSRSEMNVSTLELGDSALYLCASSLTQGANHGEQYFGPGTRLTVT.

The chain is built from TRBV19 and TRBJ2-2, with 9 bases matching TRBD1. Looked up from germline, CDR1 is LNHDA and CDR2 is SQIVND (reference sequence). The CDR3 runs 15 residues. The trim removed 8 bases at V and 1 base at J, leaving 5 bases unmatched. CDR3 protein: CASFPGQGNTGELFF. The CDR3 bases are TGTGCCAGTTTCCCGGGACAGGGGAACACCGGGGAGCTGTTTTTT.

The chain links TRBV19 to TRBJ1-1; 9 nucleotides match TRBD1. This CDR3 is built from 14 residues. The J segment lost 8 bases and the V segment lost 0 bases, leaving 4 bases of the junction unmatched. CDR1 is LNHDA, CDR2 SQIVND, per germline (reference sequence). This CDR3 reads CASSIDTGGREAFF. CDR3 nucleotides: TGTGCCAGTAGTATAGACACAGGGGGCAGGGAAGCTTTCTTT.

The genes are TRBV5-1 and TRBJ2-5, with 7 bases aligning to TRBD2. From germline, CDR1 is SGHRS and CDR2 YFSETQ. This CDR3 contains 14 residues. The V segment lost 0 bases and the J segment 2 bases; nucleotides outside the gene matches: 1. CDR3 residues: CASSLGGGQETQYF. CDR3 DNA sequence: TGCGCCAGCAGCTTGGGGGGAGGGCAAGAGACCCAGTACTTC.

The genes are TRBV9 and TRBJ2-3, with 8 bases identical to TRBD1. Trimming took 7 bases from V and 2 from J; bases not matched to a gene: 9. CDR1 and CDR2 from the germline V gene are SGDLS and YYNGEE. This CDR3 spans 15 amino acids. CDR3 DNA sequence: TGTGCCAGCGCCCCTGCAGGGGGCGTCACAGATACGCAGTATTTT. Its translation is CASAPAGGVTDTQYF.

This clone was counted a single time. Mismatch with germline at one junction end may stem from a read error. The chain combines TRBV6-5 with TRBJ2-3; D gene uncertain. Germline CDR1 is MNHEY and CDR2 is SVGAGI. This CDR3 has 14 residues. Here the CDR3 reads CARSRLQGTDTQYF. CDR3 coding DNA: TGTGCCCGCAGCCGCCTGCAGGGCACAGATACGCAGTATTTT.

CDR3 region: CASSLAGPGIYQETQYF. The CDR3 nucleotides read TGTGCCAGCAGCTTAGCTGGACCCGGGATCTACCAAGAGACCCAGTACTTC. The genes are TRBV7-2 and TRBJ2-5; possible D gene TRBD2, 5 bases. V lost 0 bases and J lost 0, with 14 bases in between. Germline lookup yields CDR1 SGHTA and CDR2 FQGNSA. CDR3 length: 17 residues.

V and J are TRBV7-3 and TRBJ2-2; a possible D gene is TRBD1 (6 bases). The CDR3 length is 14 residues. Germline V gives CDR1 SGHTA, CDR2 FQGTGA. Trimming shortened V by 5 bases and J by 4 bases, and 11 bases separated the two germline ends. Here the CDR3 DNA reads TGTGCCAGCAGCCCGGGACACACCACCGGGGAGCTGTTTTTT. It codes for CASSPGHTTGELFF.

The rearrangement joins TRBV7-8 to TRBJ2-2, with D hard to call. CDR1 is SGHVS and CDR2 is FQNEAQ in the germline V gene. V was clipped by 5 bases and J by 8 bases, with 9 bases between them. The CDR3 length is 12 residues. CDR3 DNA: TGTGCCAGCAGCCCCCATTTGGGGGAGCTGTTTTTT. Amino acid sequence: CASSPHLGELFF.

The chain combines TRBV2 with TRBJ2-1, with 10 nucleotides matching TRBD2. CDR1 SNHLY and CDR2 FYNNEI come from the germline V gene. The CDR3 has 15 residues. Unmatched junction bases numbered 6, after V lost 6 bases and J lost 4 bases. For the CDR3, the DNA is TGTGCCAGCAGGCCGGGACTAGCGTGGTACAATGAGCAGTTCTTC. It codes for CASRPGLAWYNEQFF.